This TCR beta chain appears in the sequencing data of a study of vaccination effects on CD4 cells after COVID-19. The CDR3 has 14 residues. V shed 4 bases and J 4 bases; nucleotides not matched to a gene: 7. Germline CDR1 reads SGDLS; CDR2 reads YYNGEE. The repertoire was sequenced with immunoSEQ multiplex PCR; TCRdb's copy has only in-frame clones and lacks some. This table holds about 35,000 clones, 55% to 80% found once. When around 10 days of culture had elapsed, CD4+ T cells were isolated. Study-wide points: Of the vaccine-induced clones from healthy vaccinees, merely 1 of 255 recognized common cold coronaviruses as well.

A remark on this clone: Its antigen is not known.

The sequence was collected from a human donor who received a COVID-19 vaccine. The sequences come from CD4+ T cells from PBMCs cultured without peptide, collected before COVID-19 vaccination. V usage is TRBV9 and J usage is TRBJ2-5, with TRBD2 matching over 7 bases. The CDR3 sequence: CASSPRLAGETQYF. CDR3 in DNA: TGTGCCAGCAGCCCCAGACTAGCTGGAGAGACCCAGTACTTC. Complete variable domain (other parts from reference TRBV9 and TRBJ2-5): DSGVTQTPKHLITATGQRVTLRCSPRSGDLSVYWYQQSLDQGLQFLIQYYNGEERAKGNILERFSAQQFPDLHSELNLSSLELGDSALYFCASSPRLAGETQYFGPGTRLLVL.